The clone carrying this T cell receptor (beta chain) was seen many times. This sample was taken from a study of T cells in Graves' hyperthyroidism and ophthalmopathy. Across the whole study: Peripheral blood was taken when the disease was first diagnosed, before any treatment began.

RNA transcripts provided the source from which TCR beta CDR3 regions were amplified. The HTBI primer set served for first-round RT-PCR of the TCR CDR3. TCRdb used MiXCR to reprocess the multiplex PCR reads, holding one entry per CDR3 protein. The table lists approximately 490,000 distinct CDR3 sequences, about 20% of them singletons. V was shortened by 3 bases and J by 4 bases, with 10 bases between the two germline ends. The CDR3 extends over 13 amino acids. The germline gives CDR1 SGHTA, CDR2 FQGNSA. The chain carries TRBV7-2 and TRBJ2-7, with D perhaps TRBD1 (6 bases). The TCR sequence derives from a woman in her seventies with Graves' ophthalmopathy. Sequencing input: blood. The DNA of the CDR3 is TGTGCCAGCAGCTTGGGGGCTCTTTACGAGCAGTACTTC. This sequence encodes CASSLGALYEQYF.